The sequence of this T cell receptor beta chain was determined in a study of cytomegalovirus exposure and HLA in healthy donors. V dropped 1 base and J dropped 6 bases, with 19 bases sitting between them. This CDR3 has 17 residues. CDR1 and CDR2 (germline): MGHDK, SYGVNS. It was with 60 Vbeta and 13 Jbeta primers that the PCR ran. Method: immunoSEQ multiplex PCR; TCRdb's copy keeps in-frame clones and lacks some. Here the sample table reports 65,000 to 90,000 clones. The chain combines TRBV25-1 with TRBJ2-1, with a tentative D call TRBD2 (5 bases). Sequencing used PBMCs. This TCR was sampled from a female donor in good health and CMV-seropositive. The CDR3 DNA is TGTGCCAGCAGTGAATTAGGACGGGGAGAGGCAAGCAATGAGCAGTTCTTC. This codes for CASSELGRGEASNEQFF.